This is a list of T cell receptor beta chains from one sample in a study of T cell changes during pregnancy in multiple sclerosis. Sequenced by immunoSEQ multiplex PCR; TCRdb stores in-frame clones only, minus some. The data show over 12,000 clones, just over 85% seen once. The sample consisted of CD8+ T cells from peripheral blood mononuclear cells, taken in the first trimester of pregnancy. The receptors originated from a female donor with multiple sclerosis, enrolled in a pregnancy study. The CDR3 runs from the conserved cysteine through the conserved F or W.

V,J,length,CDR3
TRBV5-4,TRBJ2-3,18,CASSLPDLGGGRTDTQYF
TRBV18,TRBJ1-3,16,CASSPGGGSSGNTIYF
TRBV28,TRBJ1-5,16,CASSFPGTNPNQPQHF
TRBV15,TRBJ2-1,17,CATSREGRTGGNNEQFF
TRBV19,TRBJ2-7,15,CASSNREDGPYEQYF
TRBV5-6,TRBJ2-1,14,CASSYEGSRNEQFF
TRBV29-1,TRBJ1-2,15,CSVGSGQGNAYGYTF
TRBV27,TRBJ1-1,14,CASSLSDTLTEAFF
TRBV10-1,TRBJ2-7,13,CASGGALSYEQYF
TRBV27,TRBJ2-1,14,CASAGGGPYNEQFF
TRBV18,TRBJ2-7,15,CASSPLRQGIYEQYF
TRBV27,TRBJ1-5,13,CASSVRGHQPQHF
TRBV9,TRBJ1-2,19,CASGSYAGQGPLFGYGYTF
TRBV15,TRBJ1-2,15,CATSRGQGLDYGYTF
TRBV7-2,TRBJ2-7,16,CASSLESAGGPYEQYF
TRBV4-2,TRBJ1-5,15,CASSQGQLENQPQHF
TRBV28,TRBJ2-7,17,CASSLFLAGEGSYEQYF
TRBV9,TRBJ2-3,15,CASSAQTAYTDTQYF
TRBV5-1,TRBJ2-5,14,CASSSDRSQETQYF
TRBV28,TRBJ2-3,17,CASSLGLAGGPGDTQYF
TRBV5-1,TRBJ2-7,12,CASSLGLAEQYF
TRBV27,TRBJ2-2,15,CASSLRRGGVGELFF
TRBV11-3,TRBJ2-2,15,CASSQKLAGTGELFF
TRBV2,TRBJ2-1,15,CASQTGLAGHNEQFF
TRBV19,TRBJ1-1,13,CASSRQGNTEAFF
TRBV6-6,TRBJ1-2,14,CASSLTGGGYGYTF
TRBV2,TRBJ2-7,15,CASSQSGRSSYEQYF
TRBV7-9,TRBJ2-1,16,CASSSTSGSIYNEQFF
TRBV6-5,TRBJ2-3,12,CASRTSTDTQYF
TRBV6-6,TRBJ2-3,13,CASSWLNTDTQYF
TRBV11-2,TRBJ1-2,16,CASSSSWETGGLGYTF
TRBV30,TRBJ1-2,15,CAWSPLGGRNYGYTF
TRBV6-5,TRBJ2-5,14,CASRGLQTGETQYF
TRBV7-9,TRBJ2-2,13,CASSLGLHRELFF
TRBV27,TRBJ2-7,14,CASGETASSYEQYF
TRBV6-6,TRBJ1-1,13,CASSPGQGGKAFF
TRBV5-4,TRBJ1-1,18,CASSLITWAGHVNTEAFF